Below are 21 T cell receptor beta chains sequenced from a single sample in a study of cytotoxic CD8 clonotypes in ibrutinib-treated CLL (dated by TCRdb to 2020 to 2023). Libraries came from the immunoSEQ multiplex PCR assay. The source is immuneACCESS, and TCRdb retained only in-frame sequences with V and J called. Part of the clones is not carried over; for the studies checked, unresolved V genes explain less than half of this, and the remainder is unexplained. For this sample the table gives around 140,000 clones, of which around 80% were detected only once. Clones ranked in the top ten supply 7.6% of the sample. This sample comprised PBMCs, obtained after 36 months of ibrutinib treatment. The receptors derive from a human donor with chronic lymphocytic leukemia.

The V call is TRBV6-5, the J call TRBJ2-7; no clear D. Germline loops: CDR1 MNHEY, CDR2 SVGAGI. V lost 11 bases, J lost 0 bases, and 11 bases lay in between. This CDR3 is built from 12 residues. In DNA, the CDR3 is TGTGCCGGGTCACGGTCCTCCTACGAGCAGTACTTC. As protein: CAGSRSSYEQYF.

The J gene is TRBJ2-1, the V gene TRBV6-1; unclear D gene. Germline V gives CDR1 MNHNS, CDR2 SASEGT. V lost 7 bases and J 0 bases, leaving 13 bases between the germline ends. The CDR3 extends over 15 amino acids. The CDR3 nucleotides are TGTGCCAGCAATCTCGAGACATACTCCTACAATGAGCAGTTCTTC. Amino acid sequence: CASNLETYSYNEQFF.

The rearrangement links TRBV6-1 to TRBJ1-5; the D gene is possibly TRBD1 (5 bases). Trimming took off 0 bases at V and 0 bases at J, with 12 bases between the two ends. CDR1 is MNHNS, CDR2 SASEGT, per germline. The CDR3 totals 17 residues. The CDR3 bases are TGTGCCAGCAGTGAAGCGCTGACAGTGATTAGCAATCAGCCCCAGCATTTT. Translating gives CASSEALTVISNQPQHF.

This rearrangement joins TRBV6-1 to TRBJ2-3, with 7 bases lining up with TRBD1. Germline CDR1 and CDR2: MNHNS and SASEGT. With V trimmed by 6 bases and J by 5 bases, 11 bases remained unmatched. The CDR3 is made up of 15 amino acids. CDR3 nucleotides: TGTGCCAGCAGCCCAAGACAGGGTTGGGAAGATACGCAGTATTTT. Its protein is CASSPRQGWEDTQYF.

This clone was detected only a few times. This chain links TRBV9 with TRBJ1-2; TRBD1 matches at 8 bases. The V gene end was trimmed by 3 bases and the J gene end by 4 bases; junction bases not matched to a gene: 2. Germline CDR1 reads SGDLS; CDR2 reads YYNGEE. CDR3 length: 13 residues. CDR3 sequence reads: CASSETGVYGYTF. CDR3 DNA: TGTGCCAGCAGCGAGACAGGGGTCTATGGCTACACCTTC. Together with reference TRBV9 and TRBJ1-2, the CDR3 gives the full variable domain: DSGVTQTPKHLITATGQRVTLRCSPRSGDLSVYWYQQSLDQGLQFLIQYYNGEERAKGNILERFSAQQFPDLHSELNLSSLELGDSALYFCASSETGVYGYTFGSGTRLTVV.

The chain combines TRBV7-9 with TRBJ1-2; no clear D. Germline loops: CDR1 SEHNR, CDR2 FQNEAQ (reference sequence). V gave up 5 bases and J gave up 4 bases, with 17 bases separating them. This CDR3 has 15 residues. As DNA, the CDR3 is TGTGCCAGCAGCCCTCCTCCCTCGGGGAGCTATGGCTACACCTTC. It yields the protein CASSPPPSGSYGYTF.

This chain joins TRBV4-1 and TRBJ2-7; TRBD2 matches 11 bases. This CDR3 is built from 20 residues. Looked up from germline, CDR1 is MGHRA and CDR2 is YSYEKL. Losses at the gene ends were 0 bases for V and 3 bases for J; bases not matched to a gene: 16. The DNA for the CDR3 is TGCGCCAGCAGCCAAGATTACCCACTAGCGGGGGTCATTTCGAGCTACGAGCAGTACTTC. Amino acids: CASSQDYPLAGVISSYEQYF.

On this clone itself: Other DNA sequences from this sample encode an identical CDR3 as well. The chain carries TRBV9 and TRBJ2-5; a possible D gene is TRBD1 (6 bases). Germline CDR1 is SGDLS and CDR2 is YYNGEE. The ends were cut back, 0 bases at V and 4 bases at J, with 10 bases in the middle. The CDR3 covers 14 residues. For the CDR3, the DNA is TGTGCCAGCAGCGTAGTGGGGGCAGGAGAGACCCAGTACTTC. Its protein is CASSVVGAGETQYF. Supplemented by reference TRBV9 and TRBJ2-5, the full variable domain reads DSGVTQTPKHLITATGQRVTLRCSPRSGDLSVYWYQQSLDQGLQFLIQYYNGEERAKGNILERFSAQQFPDLHSELNLSSLELGDSALYFCASSVVGAGETQYFGPGTRLLVL.

This clone came up a few times. The rearrangement joins TRBV2 to TRBJ1-2, with D hard to call. The CDR3 length is 16 residues. Germline V lookup: CDR1 SNHLY, CDR2 FYNNEI. Deletions cut 5 bases from V and 2 bases from J, with 18 bases between. The CDR3: CASSKDPGPTNYGYTF. CDR3 nucleotides: TGTGCCAGCAGTAAAGATCCGGGCCCAACGAACTATGGCTACACCTTC.

CDR3 sequence reads: CASSLVSGPPYTF. The CDR3 DNA is TGCGCCAGCAGCTTGGTGTCCGGGCCACCCTACACCTTC. This sequence joins TRBV5-1 and TRBJ1-2; D remains ambiguous. Trimming removed 0 bases at V and 10 bases at J, with 13 bases between. The V gene's germline CDR1 is SGHRS and CDR2 YFSETQ. CDR3 size: 13 residues.

V gene TRBV7-2 combines with J gene TRBJ1-1; 7 bases are shared with TRBD1. Germline V gene sequence: CDR1 SGHTA, CDR2 FQGNSA. The CDR3 has 13 amino acids. V gave up 3 bases and J gave up 12 bases; unmatched junction bases: 10. CDR3 amino acids: CASSFPGQVRSFF. The CDR3 DNA is TGTGCCAGCAGCTTTCCTGGACAGGTGAGATCTTTCTTT.

The CDR3 spells CASSRGQAADTEAFF. The CDR3 DNA reads as TGCGCCAGCAGTAGAGGACAGGCGGCGGACACTGAAGCTTTCTTT. The genes are TRBV5-1 and TRBJ1-1; TRBD1 matches 7 bases. J lost 3 bases, V lost 5 bases, and 10 bases had no gene match. The length of the CDR3 is 15 residues. Germline CDR1 reads SGHRS; CDR2 reads YFSETQ.

The chain combines TRBV10-1 with TRBJ2-7; D is possibly TRBD1 or TRBD2 (5 bases each). Trimming took off 5 bases at V and 0 bases at J, with 14 bases between the two ends. The CDR3 spans 15 residues. Germline V lookup: CDR1 WNHNN, CDR2 SYGVQD (reference sequence). For the CDR3, the DNA is TGCGCCAGCAGTCCGGGACCTCAGAGCTCCTACGAGCAGTACTTC. It specifies CASSPGPQSSYEQYF.

The chain carries TRBV19 and TRBJ2-1, with 9 bases matching TRBD2. Germline V gene lookup returns CDR1 LNHDA and CDR2 SQIVND (reference sequence). This CDR3 region has 16 residues. V was pared by 5 bases and J by 8 bases, with 13 bases of the junction left unmatched. In nucleotides, the CDR3 is TGTGCCAGTAGTGCTGGTAGAGCGGGGGGCCTCGATGAGCAGTTCTTC. Amino acid sequence: CASSAGRAGGLDEQFF.

This clone came up once. V is TRBV28 and J is TRBJ2-5; tentatively, D is TRBD1 or TRBD2 (5 bases each). Germline lookup yields CDR1 MDHEN and CDR2 SYDVKM. This CDR3 region has 19 residues. V was pared by 1 base and J by 1 base, with 22 bases between. The CDR3 spells CASSLLSLRDERIQETQYF. Here the CDR3 DNA reads TGTGCCAGCAGTTTATTGAGCCTCCGGGACGAGAGGATCCAAGAGACCCAGTACTTC.

The chain combines TRBV2 with TRBJ1-6; D may be TRBD1 (6 bases). Germline V lookup: CDR1 SNHLY, CDR2 FYNNEI. V lost 7 bases to trimming and J lost 2 bases, with 18 bases between them. The CDR3 is 17 residues long. The CDR3 nucleotides are TGTGCCAGCACGGGGGCCAGGGCGGCTCCCTATAATTCACCCCTCCACTTT. It encodes CASTGARAAPYNSPLHF. The full variable domain, completed using reference TRBV2 and TRBJ1-6, is EPEVTQTPSHQVTQMGQEVILRCVPISNHLYFYWYRQILGQKVEFLVSFYNNEISEKSEIFDDQFSVERPDGSNFTLKIRSTKLEDSAMYFCASTGARAAPYNSPLHFGNGTRLTVT.

This clone came up a few times. The chain recombines TRBV7-8 with TRBJ1-5, with D perhaps TRBD1 (6 bases). This CDR3 spans 14 amino acids. The germline V gene encodes CDR1 SGHVS and CDR2 FQNEAQ. Trimming pared 4 bases from V and 7 bases from J, leaving 14 bases between. The CDR3 nucleotides read TGTGCCAGCAGCTACAACAGGGCTGAGCAGCCCCAGCATTTT. This translates into CASSYNRAEQPQHF.

This chain joins TRBV27 and TRBJ2-7, with D perhaps matching TRBD2 (6 bases). The V and J ends lost 0 bases and 2 bases respectively, with 14 bases between them. Germline V CDR1 and CDR2: MNHEY, SMNVEV (reference sequence). The CDR3 loop spans 16 amino acids. The CDR3: CASSLSGVTGAYEQYF. DNA for the CDR3: TGTGCCAGCAGTTTATCGGGGGTGACGGGGGCCTACGAGCAGTACTTC.

V and J are TRBV10-3 and TRBJ2-6; 8 nucleotides align to TRBD1. The ends lost 5 bases at V and 2 bases at J; junction bases unmatched: 5. This CDR3 has 16 residues. Germline V gives CDR1 ENHRY, CDR2 SYGVKD. The CDR3 region has the DNA TGTGCCATCAGTCAGGACAGGGAAGCTGGGGCCAACGTCCTGACTTTC. It encodes CAISQDREAGANVLTF.

J is TRBJ1-6 and V is TRBV19; D remains ambiguous. This CDR3 is built from 13 residues. V lost 3 bases and J 6 bases, leaving 6 bases between the germline ends. The germline V gene encodes CDR1 LNHDA and CDR2 SQIVND (reference sequence). CDR3 nucleotide sequence: TGTGCCAGTAGTATCGAGGCTAATTCACCCCTCCACTTT. Its translation is CASSIEANSPLHF.

The chain employs TRBV9 and TRBJ2-5, with 7 bases that match TRBD2. The length of the CDR3 is 15 residues. Unmatched junction bases numbered 6, after V lost 4 bases and J lost 0 bases. Germline V gene data show CDR1 as SGDLS and CDR2 as YYNGEE. Here the CDR3 reads CASSSRDYHQETQYF. In DNA, the CDR3 is TGTGCCAGCAGCTCTCGGGACTACCACCAAGAGACCCAGTACTTC.